Included here is one T cell receptor beta chain sequence, with context. Assay: immunoSEQ multiplex PCR; the TCRdb copy retains only in-frame clones and omits some. The profile shows 100,000 or so clones, 80% to 90% of them singletons. This sample was taken from a study of blood T cell repertoires in COVID-19. J gave up 4 bases and V 4 bases, and 6 bases lay outside the gene matches. This CDR3 comprises 15 residues. Germline V CDR1 and CDR2: SGHNT, YYREEE (reference sequence). This chain links TRBV5-4 with TRBJ1-1; TRBD1 aligns across 11 bases. Sequencing was performed on PBMCs or T cells enriched from blood (not recorded which). The sequence came from a woman in her 50s who had recovered from COVID-19. The CDR3, as DNA: TGTGCCAGCAGCCTACCGGGACAGGGGGGCACTGAAGCTTTCTTT. As protein: CASSLPGQGGTEAFF.